This TCR beta chain was found in a study of cytomegalovirus exposure and HLA in healthy donors. Participants comprised healthy donors of bone marrow. Unrecorded immune exposure was likely among donors, who were nominally healthy when sampled. This CDR3 has 14 residues. The trim removed 11 bases at V and 3 bases at J, leaving 11 bases unmatched. CDR1 and CDR2 (germline): SNHLY, FYNNEI. 60 Vbeta and 13 Jbeta primers were used in PCR. The assay was immunoSEQ multiplex PCR, and TCRdb's table has in-frame clones only and misses some. The sample table sets out 100,000 to 150,000 clones. The chain recombines TRBV2 with TRBJ1-1; 8 nucleotides agree with TRBD1. The sample taken for sequencing was PBMCs. The receptor comes from a woman aged 40-49 years in good health and CMV-seronegative. The CDR3 DNA reads as TGTGCCGGAATTCTACAGGGGGTATACACTGAAGCTTTCTTT. Protein product: CAGILQGVYTEAFF. The full variable domain, with the rest looked up from reference TRBV2 and TRBJ1-1, is EPEVTQTPSHQVTQMGQEVILRCVPISNHLYFYWYRQILGQKVEFLVSFYNNEISEKSEIFDDQFSVERPDGSNFTLKIRSTKLEDSAMYFCAGILQGVYTEAFFGQGTRLTVV.